The 17 T cell receptor beta chains below all came from one sample that was sequenced in a study of PD-1 and CTLA-4 blockade in melanoma. Only in-frame clones appear in the TCRdb table, and some are missing; sequencing was by immunoSEQ multiplex PCR. The sample contains roughly 30,000 clones, approximately 90% of which appear only once. The sample was CD8+ T cells from peripheral blood, taken from a patient given anti-PD-1 treatment. The receptors were sampled from a human donor with melanoma.

This sequence joins TRBV6-5 and TRBJ2-1; TRBD2 aligns across 9 bases. The junction had 4 bases not matched to a gene; V was cut back by 5 bases and J by 2 bases. The CDR3 runs to 15 residues. Germline assignment: CDR1 MNHEY and CDR2 SVGAGI. Written as DNA, the CDR3 is TGTGCCAGCAGTCTGACTAGCGGAGCCTACAATGAGCAGTTCTTC. Encoded protein: CASSLTSGAYNEQFF.

The chain couples TRBV28 to TRBJ1-2; 8 bases align to TRBD1. Germline values: CDR1 MDHEN, CDR2 SYDVKM. This CDR3 has 16 amino acids. V gave up 3 bases and J gave up 2 bases; unmatched junction bases: 8. CDR3 nucleotides: TGTGCCAGCAGTTTTATCGTAGGACAGGGAAACTATGGCTACACCTTC. Amino acid sequence: CASSFIVGQGNYGYTF.

The DNA for the CDR3 is TGTGCCAGCAGGGCCCAGGGACAGGATAATTCACCCCTCCACTTT. Translating gives CASRAQGQDNSPLHF. The rearrangement joins TRBV6-5 to TRBJ1-6, with 8 bases that match TRBD1. Germline V CDR1 and CDR2: MNHEY, SVGAGI. CDR3 length equals 15 residues. V lost 6 bases, J lost 5 bases, and 6 bases stayed unmatched.

The V and J genes are TRBV28 and TRBJ1-2; D is unresolved. V was clipped by 6 bases and J by 1 base, with 12 bases between them. CDR3 length: 14 residues. The germline CDR1 and CDR2 sequences are MDHEN and SYDVKM. The CDR3 sequence is CASSLPHLNYGYTF. The DNA for the CDR3 is TGTGCCAGCAGCCTACCACACCTTAACTATGGCTACACCTTC.

Relative to its sample, this clone is large. This sample also contains other DNA sequences that code for the same CDR3. The chain combines TRBV19 with TRBJ1-5, with D unclear. In germline, CDR1 is LNHDA, CDR2 SQIVND (reference sequence). The CDR3 is 13 residues long. Trimming cost V 2 bases and J 4 bases, with 6 bases left between them. The CDR3 DNA follows: TGTGCCAGTAGTATAATCGGTAATCAGCCCCAGCATTTT. Translated, it gives CASSIIGNQPQHF.

CDR3: CASSYTEFEKLFF. In DNA form, the CDR3 reads TGTGCCAGCAGTTACACAGAGTTCGAAAAACTGTTTTTT. This sequence joins TRBV6-6 and TRBJ1-4; D uncertain. This CDR3 spans 13 amino acids. V dropped 2 bases and J dropped 8 bases, with 9 bases sitting between them. Germline loops: CDR1 MNHNY, CDR2 SVGAGI (reference sequence).

The J gene is TRBJ2-7, the V gene TRBV4-2; 11 positions match TRBD1. CDR1 is LGHNA and CDR2 is YNFKEQ in the germline V gene. V lost 0 bases, J lost 5 bases, and 6 bases stayed unmatched. The CDR3 has 16 residues. The CDR3 spells CASSQDLGQGANEQYF. CDR3 nucleotides: TGTGCCAGCAGCCAAGATCTTGGACAGGGGGCAAACGAGCAGTACTTC.

The rearrangement joins TRBV27 to TRBJ1-5; a possible D gene is TRBD1 (6 bases). Trimming left V 3 bases short and J 3 bases short, with 9 bases between. The CDR3 spans 14 residues. Germline values: CDR1 MNHEY, CDR2 SMNVEV (reference sequence). DNA of the CDR3: TGTGCCAGCAGTTTGCAGGGGATCAATCAGCCCCAGCATTTT. Its protein is CASSLQGINQPQHF.

This sequence joins TRBV7-6 and TRBJ2-3; 12 bases line up with TRBD2. V shed 5 bases, J shed 2 bases, and the junction held 14 bases outside the gene matches. Germline-derived CDR1 and CDR2 are SGHVS and FNYEAQ. The CDR3 consists of 19 residues. The CDR3 here is CASSLLAGLAGGFTDTQYF. CDR3 DNA sequence: TGTGCCAGCAGCCTTCTGGCGGGACTAGCGGGCGGATTCACAGATACGCAGTATTTT.

This chain connects TRBV3-1 (or the pseudogene TRBV3-2) to TRBJ2-3, with 8 bases identical to TRBD2. Germline V lookup: CDR1 LGHDT, CDR2 YNNKEL (reference sequence). The V and J ends lost 4 bases and 3 bases, in that order; junction bases with no gene match: 12. The CDR3 has 17 residues. CDR3 in amino acids: CASSPESGGGPTDTQYF. CDR3 DNA: TGTGCCAGCAGCCCCGAGTCGGGGGGGGGCCCTACAGATACGCAGTATTTT.

J is TRBJ2-5 and V is TRBV24-1; TRBD2 agrees at 13 bases. The CDR3 loop spans 18 amino acids. Looked up from germline, CDR1 is KGHDR and CDR2 is SFDVKD. The V segment lost 2 bases and the J segment 3 bases; nucleotides outside the gene matches: 8. In nucleotides, the CDR3 is TGTGCCACCAGTGATTCCGCGGGGACTAGCGGGGATAAAGAGACCCAGTACTTC. This sequence encodes CATSDSAGTSGDKETQYF.

V usage is TRBV7-3 and J usage is TRBJ2-3, with D unclear. Germline CDR1 SGHTA, CDR2 FQGTGA. The CDR3 consists of 15 residues. The V and J ends lost 1 base and 2 bases respectively, with 10 bases between them. The CDR3 loop is CASSLSTVFTDTQYF. The CDR3 nucleotides read TGTGCCAGCAGCTTAAGTACAGTGTTCACAGATACGCAGTATTTT.

This chain joins TRBV24-1 and TRBJ1-5; 7 bases are a match to TRBD1. The V segment lost 11 bases and the J segment 2 bases; nucleotides outside the gene matches: 23. CDR1 is KGHDR and CDR2 is SFDVKD in the germline V gene. The CDR3 spans 19 residues. This chain's CDR3 is CAIVSFNKQGIGGNQPQHF. The DNA for the CDR3 is TGTGCCATCGTTTCGTTTAATAAACAGGGGATCGGGGGCAATCAGCCCCAGCATTTT.

This clone is medium-sized within its sample. J is TRBJ1-2 and V is TRBV29-1; 7 nucleotides agree with TRBD1. V shed 4 bases and J 8 bases; nucleotides not matched to a gene: 7. The length of the CDR3 is 12 residues. Germline CDR1 and CDR2: SQVTM and ANQGSEA. This CDR3 is CSVGSGGEGYTF. The DNA for the CDR3 is TGCAGCGTTGGGTCAGGGGGGGAAGGCTACACCTTC.

The chain has TRBV27 and TRBJ2-7; 8 bases agree with TRBD2. Per the germline V gene, CDR1 is MNHEY and CDR2 is SMNVEV (reference sequence). Trimming cost V 6 bases and J 2 bases; bases outside gene matches: 6. This CDR3 has 14 residues. The CDR3 region is CASSLAGPPYEQYF. DNA of the CDR3: TGTGCCAGCAGCTTAGCGGGACCACCCTACGAGCAGTACTTC.

Comment on this clone: Other nucleotide sequences in the sample specify the same CDR3. This chain connects TRBV4-2 to TRBJ2-1, with D perhaps matching TRBD2 (5 bases). The CDR3 covers 13 residues. V was cut by 6 bases and J by 8 bases, with 14 bases left in between. The V gene's germline CDR1 is LGHNA and CDR2 YNFKEQ. The CDR3 reads CASSQPDGDEQFF. The CDR3 DNA reads TGTGCCAGCAGTCAACCCGACGGGGATGAGCAGTTCTTC.

V gene TRBV27 combines with J gene TRBJ2-1; 11 positions agree with TRBD2. Germline-derived CDR1 and CDR2 are MNHEY and SMNVEV (reference sequence). The CDR3 is 17 amino acids. J lost 7 bases, V lost 5 bases, and 13 bases had no gene match. The CDR3 nucleotides read TGTGCCAGCAGTGGAGACCTAGCGGGAGGCACTCCTAATGAGCAGTTCTTC. Translating it yields CASSGDLAGGTPNEQFF.